The clone carrying this T cell receptor (beta chain) was picked up a small number of times. The data belong to a study of blood T cell repertoires in COVID-19. Produced via immunoSEQ multiplex PCR; TCRdb's table is partial and in-frame only. The repertoire includes some 200,000 clones, roughly 82% of them detected once, and approximately 12% sits in the top ten. The CDR3 extends over 16 amino acids. Germline V gene data show CDR1 as LNHNV and CDR2 as YYDKDF (reference sequence). Trimming took 3 bases from V and 4 from J; bases not matched to a gene: 6. The chain carries TRBV15 and TRBJ1-1; TRBD1 agrees at 12 bases. The material sequenced was peripheral blood. The receptor's source is a woman in her forties with acute or convalescent COVID-19. DNA of the CDR3: TGTGCCACCAGCAGGACCCCGGGACAGGGGGCCACTGAAGCTTTCTTT. Translated, it gives CATSRTPGQGATEAFF.